The rows below give T cell receptor beta chains drawn from one sample of a study of graft-versus-host responses after intestinal transplantation. TCRdb's copy holds only in-frame clones and misses some; the assay was immunoSEQ multiplex PCR. This table holds around 19,000 clones, about half found once. The material sequenced was alloreactive CD4+ T cells from a mixed lymphocyte reaction culture, taken before intestinal transplant. The receptors shown here come from a human patient who received an intestinal transplant. CDR3s include the opening cysteine and the closing phenylalanine or tryptophan. D genes are given only for firm matches. Rows give clone size only sometimes, using once, few, many, or a class for an expanded clone.

V	J	size	D	DNA	CDR3
TRBV12-5	TRBJ2-7	NA	NA	TGTGCTAGTGGTTTGGCTACAGTTGGCTACGAGCAGTACTTC	CASGLATVGYEQYF
TRBV10-3	TRBJ1-2	NA	NA	TGTGCCATCGGGGCAGGGCTTAACTATGGCTACACCTTC	CAIGAGLNYGYTF
TRBV5-1	TRBJ1-3	few	NA	TGCGCCAGCAGCTCAATACAGGGAAACACCATATATTTT	CASSSIQGNTIYF
TRBV5-1	TRBJ2-1	NA	TRBD2	TGCGCCAGCAGCAGGACTAGCGGGACCTACAATGAGCAGTTCTTC	CASSRTSGTYNEQFF
TRBV6-4	TRBJ1-2	few	NA	TGTGCCAGCAGTCCCATGGGGGCGGCGGGCTATGGCTACACCTTC	CASSPMGAAGYGYTF
TRBV6-5	TRBJ2-4	NA	TRBD2	TGTGCCAGCAGTTACTCGCTAGCGGGGATCGAAAACATTCAGTACTTC	CASSYSLAGIENIQYF
TRBV20-1	TRBJ1-1	NA	NA	TGCAGTGCTGCAGGGAACAATGAAGCTTTCTTT	CSAAGNNEAFF
TRBV9	TRBJ2-1	few	NA	TGTGCCAGCAGCTTCACAGGCTACAATGAGCAGTTCTTC	CASSFTGYNEQFF
TRBV18	TRBJ2-3	few	TRBD2	TGTGCCAGCACCCCTCTCCCAGCGGGGGGGCGGGATACGCAGTATTTT	CASTPLPAGGRDTQYF
TRBV29-1	TRBJ1-1	NA	NA	TGCAGCGTAGTCGACGGGGGTTACACTGAAGCTTTCTTT	CSVVDGGYTEAFF